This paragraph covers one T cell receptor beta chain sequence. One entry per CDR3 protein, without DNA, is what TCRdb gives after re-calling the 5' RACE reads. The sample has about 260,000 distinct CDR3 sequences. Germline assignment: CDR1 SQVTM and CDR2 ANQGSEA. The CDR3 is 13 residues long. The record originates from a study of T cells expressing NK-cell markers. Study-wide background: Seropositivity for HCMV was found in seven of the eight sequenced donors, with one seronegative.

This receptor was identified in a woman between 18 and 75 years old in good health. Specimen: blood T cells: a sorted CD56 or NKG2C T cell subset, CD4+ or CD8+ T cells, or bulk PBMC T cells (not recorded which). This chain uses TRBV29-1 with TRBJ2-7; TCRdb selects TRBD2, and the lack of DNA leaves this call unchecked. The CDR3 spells CSVGGDYRYEQYF.